This passage covers 29 T cell receptor beta chains from one sample sequenced in a study of beta chain features in type 1 diabetes. Reverse transcribing all isolated RNA meant expressed TCRB transcripts were sequenced. Assay used: immunoSEQ multiplex PCR; TCRdb lists only in-frame clones, some missing. The table includes 60,000 to 75,000 clones, approximately 59% detected once. Sequencing was carried out using Tregs from blood. The receptors were gathered from a woman between 18 and 30 years old in good health.

This clone was recorded a few times. The DNA for the CDR3 is TGTGCCAGCAGCCAATTCACTAGCGGGGGGGGAGGGACCAAAAACATTCAGTACTTC. This sequence encodes CASSQFTSGGGGTKNIQYF. This sequence joins TRBV4-2 and TRBJ2-4; TRBD2 matches at 13 bases. In germline, CDR1 is LGHNA, CDR2 YNFKEQ. The trim removed 2 bases at V and 2 bases at J, leaving 9 bases unmatched. The CDR3 runs to 19 residues.

V is TRBV7-2 and J is TRBJ1-3; maybe TRBD1 (5 bases). The CDR3 extends over 14 amino acids. V dropped 3 bases and J dropped 0 bases, with 6 bases sitting between them. Germline values: CDR1 SGHTA, CDR2 FQGNSA. The CDR3 is CASSLDISGNTIYF. For the CDR3, the DNA is TGTGCCAGCAGCTTGGACATCTCTGGAAACACCATATATTTT.

The chain joins TRBV4-2 to TRBJ2-1, with TRBD2 matching 8 bases. The junction had 5 bases not matched to a gene; V was cut back by 0 bases and J by 1 base. This CDR3 is 17 amino acids long. Germline CDR1 and CDR2: LGHNA and YNFKEQ. For the CDR3, the DNA is TGTGCCAGCAGCCAAGATCACAGCGGGGGTTCCTACAATGAGCAGTTCTTC. It encodes CASSQDHSGGSYNEQFF.

The V call is TRBV2, the J call TRBJ1-5; tentatively, D is TRBD1 (6 bases). Trimming pared 4 bases from V and 5 bases from J, leaving 18 bases between. The germline CDR1 and CDR2 sequences are SNHLY and FYNNEI. This CDR3 region has 16 residues. The CDR3 is CASSVWGGLGDQPQHF. CDR3 in DNA: TGTGCCAGCAGTGTGTGGGGGGGCCTTGGAGATCAGCCCCAGCATTTT.

J is TRBJ2-5 and V is TRBV28; 14 nucleotides match TRBD2. This CDR3 is built from 16 residues. The J segment lost 4 bases and the V segment lost 6 bases, leaving 7 bases of the junction unmatched. Germline CDR1 is MDHEN and CDR2 is SYDVKM. CDR3 loop: CASRGGTSGRGETQYF. The DNA for the CDR3 is TGTGCCAGCAGGGGGGGGACTAGCGGGAGAGGAGAGACCCAGTACTTC.

The rearrangement links TRBV4-1 to TRBJ2-1, with 14 bases fitting TRBD2. Germline-derived CDR1 and CDR2 are MGHRA and YSYEKL. The CDR3 covers 14 residues. V was clipped by 9 bases and J by 9 bases; unmatched bases: 7. DNA of the CDR3: TGCGCCAGTAGACTAGCGGGAGGGAAGGGTGAGCAGTTCTTC. As protein: CASRLAGGKGEQFF.

The chain is built from TRBV6-1 and TRBJ2-7; D call uncertain. The CDR3 runs to 13 residues. In germline, CDR1 is MNHNS, CDR2 SASEGT. Trimming stripped 11 bases from V and 3 bases from J, with 17 bases between. CDR3 sequence (DNA): TGTGCCCTAACTCCCACCGGTAGCTACGAGCAGTACTTC. Protein: CALTPTGSYEQYF.

V gene TRBV5-1 combines with J gene TRBJ2-7; 7 nucleotides match TRBD1. Trimming removed 4 bases from V and 2 bases from J; junction bases left unmatched: 3. The length of the CDR3 is 13 residues. Germline CDR1 and CDR2: SGHRS and YFSETQ. For the CDR3, the DNA is TGCGCCAGCAGCCACGGGACAGCCTACGAGCAGTACTTC. Residues: CASSHGTAYEQYF.

This clone appeared a few times. The CDR3 protein is CASSLRGAGSYNEQFF. The CDR3 nucleotides are TGTGCCAGCAGCCTCCGGGGAGCGGGTTCCTACAATGAGCAGTTCTTC. The chain combines TRBV11-3 with TRBJ2-1, with D maybe TRBD2 (6 bases). The germline V and J ends were trimmed by 5 bases and 1 base, with 15 bases remaining between them. The CDR3 is 16 amino acids. The germline V gene has CDR1 SGHNT and CDR2 YENEEA. The whole variable domain, filled in from reference TRBV11-3 and TRBJ2-1, reads EAGVVQSPRYKIIEKKQPVAFWCNPISGHNTLYWYLQNLGQGPELLIRYENEEAVDDSQLPKDRFSAERLKGVDSTLKIQPAELGDSAVYLCASSLRGAGSYNEQFFGPGTRLTVL.

The J gene is TRBJ2-5, the V gene TRBV19, with a possible D match to TRBD2 (5 bases). The end of the DNA fits TRBJ2-7 better, so the J call may be wrong. This CDR3 is built from 16 residues. CDR1 and CDR2 from the germline V gene are LNHDA and SQIVND (reference sequence). CDR3 coding DNA: TGTGCCAGTAGTCGGGGATTGGTAGGCGTCGGGTTCGAGCAGTACTTC. Its protein product is CASSRGLVGVGFEQYF.

The chain joins TRBV7-9 to TRBJ1-4, with 9 bases aligning to TRBD1. CDR3 size: 16 residues. J gave up 8 bases and V 4 bases, and 11 bases lay outside the gene matches. Germline CDR1 reads SEHNR; CDR2 reads FQNEAQ (reference sequence). The CDR3 protein is CASSYFSGTGNEKLFF. CDR3 nucleotides: TGTGCCAGCAGCTATTTCTCCGGGACAGGGAACGAAAAACTGTTTTTT.

The gene calls are TRBV19 and TRBJ2-6; 7 nucleotides agree with TRBD1. The CDR3 length is 18 residues. The V gene end was trimmed by 1 base and the J gene end by 0 bases; junction bases not matched to a gene: 6. Germline V gene data show CDR1 as LNHDA and CDR2 as SQIVND (reference sequence). CDR3 region: CASSIVTGATSGANVLTF. CDR3 DNA: TGTGCCAGTAGTATAGTAACAGGGGCCACCTCTGGGGCCAACGTCCTGACTTTC.

This clone was seen a handful of times. The chain combines TRBV18 with TRBJ2-7; 9 bases are a match to TRBD1. The CDR3 sequence is 14 residues long. The junction had 10 bases not matched to a gene; V was cut back by 6 bases and J by 7 bases. Germline lookup yields CDR1 KGHSH and CDR2 LQKENI. The CDR3 loop is CASSQYRGPGEQYF. DNA of the CDR3: TGTGCCAGCTCGCAGTACAGGGGGCCGGGGGAGCAGTACTTC.

Notes on this clone: The junction and the germline gene differ at one end; a read error may be behind it. This rearrangement joins TRBV5-1 to TRBJ2-1; D gene ambiguous. Per the germline V gene, CDR1 is SGHRS and CDR2 is YFSETQ. The CDR3 has 14 amino acids. CDR3 DNA: TGCGCCAGCAGCTTGGGTGACGGATACAGTGAGCAGTTCTTC. This codes for CASSLGDGYSEQFF.

The chain joins TRBV19 to TRBJ1-2; a weak D match, TRBD1 (6 bases). Germline values: CDR1 LNHDA, CDR2 SQIVND (reference sequence). The CDR3 spans 14 residues. The V end was cut by 6 bases, the J end by 4 bases, with 15 bases between. CDR3 sequence reads: CASRKQGEVYGYTF. The CDR3 nucleotides read TGTGCCAGTAGAAAACAGGGTGAGGTCTATGGCTACACCTTC.

The DNA for the CDR3 is TGTGCCAGCAGTCCAACGACGGGTCGGAATCAGCCCCAGCATTTT. Translated: CASSPTTGRNQPQHF. This chain joins TRBV2 and TRBJ1-5; D is ambiguous. Germline V gene data show CDR1 as SNHLY and CDR2 as FYNNEI. The CDR3 is 15 residues long. Trimming removed 5 bases from V and 4 bases from J, with 15 bases in between.

This rearrangement joins TRBV4-1 to TRBJ2-1; possible D gene TRBD2, 5 bases. The CDR3 is 14 residues long. CDR1 is MGHRA and CDR2 is YSYEKL in the germline V gene. Trimming took 4 bases from V and 5 from J, leaving 12 bases between them. The CDR3 coding sequence is TGCGCCAGCAGCCCACGAGGGCGGAACAATGAGCAGTTCTTC. This encodes CASSPRGRNNEQFF.

This clone was detected only once. The chain carries TRBV28 and TRBJ2-3; D perhaps matches TRBD1 (6 bases). CDR3 length equals 13 residues. Looked up from germline, CDR1 is MDHEN and CDR2 is SYDVKM. V dropped 2 bases and J dropped 5 bases, with 8 bases sitting between them. The CDR3 reads CASSLAGVDTQYF. The CDR3 bases are TGTGCCAGCAGTTTAGCAGGGGTAGATACGCAGTATTTT.

The V gene is TRBV6-5, the J gene TRBJ1-1; D is uncertain. The germline V and J ends were trimmed by 6 bases and 1 base, with 9 bases remaining between them. This CDR3 has 13 residues. Germline CDR1 is MNHEY and CDR2 is SVGAGI. CDR3 sequence: CASRQVPNTEAFF. The CDR3, as DNA: TGTGCCAGCAGGCAGGTCCCGAACACTGAAGCTTTCTTT.

The V call is TRBV18, the J call TRBJ1-2; the D is unclear. V dropped 3 bases and J dropped 8 bases, with 13 bases sitting between them. Germline CDR1 and CDR2: KGHSH and LQKENI. This CDR3 is built from 13 residues. CDR3 amino acids: CASSPQTRPGYTF. The CDR3 region has the DNA TGTGCCAGCTCACCGCAGACAAGACCCGGCTACACCTTC. The full variable domain, completed using reference TRBV18 and TRBJ1-2, is NAGVMQNPRHLVRRRGQEARLRCSPMKGHSHVYWYRQLPEEGLKFMVYLQKENIIDESGMPKERFSAEFPKEGPSILRIQQVVRGDSAAYFCASSPQTRPGYTFGSGTRLTVV.

The genes are TRBV9 and TRBJ2-3, with D uncertain. The V and J ends lost 1 base and 3 bases respectively, with 21 bases between them. CDR3 length equals 18 residues. Germline values: CDR1 SGDLS, CDR2 YYNGEE. CDR3 in DNA: TGTGCCAGCAGCGTATCCGGTCGGTGGGCCTCGATAACAGATACGCAGTATTTT. Its protein is CASSVSGRWASITDTQYF.

This clone has just one count. The chain couples TRBV7-2 to TRBJ2-7; TRBD2 matches 7 bases. J lost 3 bases, V lost 5 bases, and 10 bases had no gene match. CDR1 and CDR2 (germline): SGHTA, FQGNSA. The CDR3 consists of 15 residues. CDR3 in amino acids: CASSGGGNRYYEQYF. The CDR3 DNA is TGTGCCAGCAGCGGGGGGGGTAACAGGTACTACGAGCAGTACTTC.

This clone was seen a handful of times. The chain uses TRBV25-1 and TRBJ2-3; D remains ambiguous. Trimming left V 6 bases short and J 2 bases short, with 3 bases between. Germline CDR1 and CDR2: MGHDK and SYGVNS. This CDR3 has 11 residues. DNA of the CDR3: TGTGCCAGCAGCAACACAGATACGCAGTATTTT. It encodes CASSNTDTQYF. The variable domain in full, completed from reference TRBV25-1 and TRBJ2-3, reads EADIYQTPRYLVIGTGKKITLECSQTMGHDKMYWYQQDPGMELHLIHYSYGVNSTEKGDLSSESTVSRIRTEHFPLTLESARPSHTSQYLCASSNTDTQYFGPGTRLTVL.

The J gene is TRBJ2-2, the V gene TRBV30, with a tentative D call TRBD1 (6 bases). The CDR3 runs 14 residues. Between the trimmed V and J ends, which lost 2 bases and 1 base, there was a span of 8 bases. CDR1 is GTSNPN and CDR2 is SVGIG in the germline V gene (reference sequence). The CDR3 here is CAWSPQGNTGELFF. The CDR3 DNA sequence: TGTGCCTGGAGTCCACAGGGGAACACCGGGGAGCTGTTTTTT.

The chain links TRBV6-6 to TRBJ2-5, with 8 bases matching TRBD2. The CDR3 loop spans 15 amino acids. V lost 0 bases, J lost 5 bases, and 5 bases stayed unmatched. The germline gives CDR1 MNHNY, CDR2 SVGAGI (reference sequence). Written as DNA, the CDR3 is TGTGCCAGCAGTTACTCCCGGGGGGGCTGGGAGACCCAGTACTTC. Translated: CASSYSRGGWETQYF.

This chain joins TRBV5-1 and TRBJ2-1, with D tentatively TRBD2 (6 bases). The germline V gene encodes CDR1 SGHRS and CDR2 YFSETQ. This CDR3 has 17 amino acids. Trimming shortened V by 4 bases and J by 0 bases, and 17 bases separated the two germline ends. Here the CDR3 reads CASSRLADASSYNEQFF. Written as DNA, the CDR3 is TGCGCCAGCAGCAGGTTAGCGGACGCCAGCTCCTACAATGAGCAGTTCTTC. The complete variable domain, with remaining parts taken from reference TRBV5-1 and TRBJ2-1, reads KAGVTQTPRYLIKTRGQQVTLSCSPISGHRSVSWYQQTPGQGLQFLFEYFSETQRNKGNFPGRFSGRQFSNSRSEMNVSTLELGDSALYLCASSRLADASSYNEQFFGPGTRLTVL.

V gene TRBV11-2 combines with J gene TRBJ2-3; D might be TRBD2 (5 bases). The CDR3 sequence is 15 residues long. V was shortened by 1 base and J by 2 bases, with 10 bases between the two germline ends. Germline V gives CDR1 SGHAT, CDR2 FQNNGV. CDR3 DNA: TGTGCCAGCAGCTTAGCACTAGGAAACACAGATACGCAGTATTTT. Translated, it gives CASSLALGNTDTQYF.

This clone was detected a few times. The chain is built from TRBV10-3 and TRBJ2-3, with 10 bases matching TRBD1. Losses at the gene ends were 7 bases for V and 1 base for J; bases not matched to a gene: 2. The CDR3 extends over 14 amino acids. Germline CDR1 reads ENHRY; CDR2 reads SYGVKD. The chain's CDR3 is CAINGQGGTDTQYF. CDR3 bases: TGTGCCATCAATGGACAGGGGGGCACAGATACGCAGTATTTT.

V gene TRBV18 combines with J gene TRBJ1-5; 7 nucleotides agree with TRBD1. Germline V gives CDR1 KGHSH, CDR2 LQKENI. This CDR3 contains 14 residues. The V and J ends lost 3 bases and 4 bases, in that order; junction bases with no gene match: 3. Here the CDR3 reads CASSPDRWNQPQHF. Written as DNA, the CDR3 is TGTGCCAGCTCACCGGACAGGTGGAATCAGCCCCAGCATTTT. Based on the CDR3 plus reference TRBV18 and TRBJ1-5, the full variable domain is NAGVMQNPRHLVRRRGQEARLRCSPMKGHSHVYWYRQLPEEGLKFMVYLQKENIIDESGMPKERFSAEFPKEGPSILRIQQVVRGDSAAYFCASSPDRWNQPQHFGDGTRLSIL.